This T cell receptor beta chain was retrieved from a study of shared clonotypes between healthy human individuals. Study at large: Per donor, CD8 memory used one plate, CD8 naive used two, CD4 memory used three and CD4 naive used three.

This clone appeared a single time. Its antigen is unidentified. It was CD45RO-negative cells, positively selected for CCR7, that made up naive CD8 cells, with terminally differentiated effector memory CD45RA+ cells excluded. Deletions cut 3 bases from V and 6 bases from J, with 6 bases between. Germline assignment: CDR1 LNHDA and CDR2 SQIVND (reference sequence). This CDR3 spans 12 amino acids. Approximately 200 ng DNA, tens of thousands of T cell genomes, went into each sorted-subset replicate PCR. Libraries were prepared by immunoSEQ multiplex PCR; TCRdb keeps only in-frame clonotypes and omits some of them. The repertoire has about 2 million clones, 85% to 95% of them found once; the top ten carry roughly 1.1%. Findings and limits, study-wide: Clonotypes not shared had lower generation probabilities than those common to all four donors.

The TCR comes from a man younger than 30 in good health. The genes are TRBV19 and TRBJ2-1, with unresolved D. The sequencing sample was made of naive CD8+ T cells sorted from blood. CDR3 DNA: TGTGCCAGTAGTATCACAGCCAATGAGCAGTTCTTC. Translation gives CASSITANEQFF. Full variable domain (rest looked up from reference TRBV19 and TRBJ2-1): DGGITQSPKYLFRKEGQNVTLSCEQNLNHDAMYWYRQDPGQGLRLIYYSQIVNDFQKGDIAEGYSVSREKKESFPLTVTSAQKNPTAFYLCASSITANEQFFGPGTRLTVL.